One and the same sample provided the 10 T cell receptor beta chains below, sequenced in a study of blood T cell repertoires in COVID-19. The table came from immunoSEQ multiplex PCR; TCRdb's copy has only in-frame clones and leaves some out. The profile shows roughly 150,000 clones, about 83% of them singletons. Material: peripheral blood. The receptors here all came from a woman in her 70s with COVID-19, enrolled during active disease.

The chain is built from TRBV12-3 or TRBV12-4 and TRBJ1-1; 8 bases match TRBD1. CDR3 length equals 13 residues. J was trimmed by 10 bases and V by 6 bases; bases with no gene match: 10. For the CDR3, the DNA is TGTGCCAGCAGCCGGACAGGGATCCTGCGAGCTTTCTTT. This gives the protein CASSRTGILRAFF.

CDR3 amino acids: CASSLWAGGSEQFF. CDR3 coding DNA: TGTGCCAGCAGCTTATGGGCAGGGGGAAGTGAGCAGTTCTTC. This chain links TRBV7-9 with TRBJ2-1, with 7 bases fitting TRBD1. J lost 9 bases, V lost 2 bases, and 7 bases had no gene match. The germline V gene encodes CDR1 SEHNR and CDR2 FQNEAQ (reference sequence). The CDR3 covers 14 residues.

The rearrangement joins TRBV3-1 (or the pseudogene TRBV3-2) to TRBJ1-3; D is unresolved. V was clipped by 6 bases and J by 2 bases, with 5 bases between them. The CDR3 runs to 12 residues. Looked up from germline, CDR1 is LGHDT and CDR2 is YNNKEL (reference sequence). CDR3 nucleotide sequence: TGTGCCAGCAGTGTTACTGGAAACACCATATATTTT. As protein: CASSVTGNTIYF.

This sequence joins TRBV7-9 and TRBJ1-2; a weak D match, TRBD1 (5 bases). From germline, CDR1 is SEHNR and CDR2 FQNEAQ (reference sequence). The V end was cut by 0 bases, the J end by 6 bases, with 23 bases between. The CDR3 sequence is 18 residues long. Here the CDR3 reads CASSLAAWGRLWGDGYTF. CDR3 bases: TGTGCCAGCAGCTTAGCTGCTTGGGGACGCCTGTGGGGGGATGGCTACACCTTC.

The genes are TRBV7-8 and TRBJ2-7; 7 nucleotides line up with TRBD1. The germline CDR1 and CDR2 sequences are SGHVS and FQNEAQ. This CDR3 has 16 amino acids. The V segment lost 5 bases and the J segment 0 bases; nucleotides outside the gene matches: 10. CDR3 coding DNA: TGTGCCAGCAGCCTCCGCTGGACAGGACGCTCCTACGAGCAGTACTTC. The encoded protein is CASSLRWTGRSYEQYF.

The chain has TRBV27 and TRBJ2-5, with D possibly TRBD1 on 6 matching bases. This CDR3 comprises 14 residues. V lost 3 bases to trimming and J lost 1 base, with 9 bases between them. Germline assignment: CDR1 MNHEY and CDR2 SMNVEV (reference sequence). The CDR3 DNA sequence: TGTGCCAGCAGTTTTGGGGGCGCCCAAGAGACCCAGTACTTC. Translated, it gives CASSFGGAQETQYF.

The chain uses TRBV2 and TRBJ2-2; 12 nucleotides align to TRBD2. CDR3 length: 19 amino acids. The V gene end was trimmed by 2 bases and the J gene end by 2 bases; junction bases not matched to a gene: 9. Germline V CDR1 and CDR2: SNHLY, FYNNEI. CDR3 sequence (DNA): TGTGCCAGCAGTGAATTAGGCCTGACTAGCGGGGGAAACACCGGGGAGCTGTTTTTT. Translated: CASSELGLTSGGNTGELFF.

This chain links TRBV5-6 with TRBJ1-1, with TRBD1 identical over 7 bases. The CDR3 length is 15 residues. With 2 bases clipped from V and 4 bases from J, the junction kept 8 bases outside the gene matches. CDR1 SGHDT and CDR2 YYEEEE come from the germline V gene. In DNA form, the CDR3 reads TGTGCCAGCAGCTTTGGGACAGCTTCGGTCACTGAAGCTTTCTTT. Protein product: CASSFGTASVTEAFF.

This clone occurred once. The chain joins TRBV6-2 or TRBV6-3 to TRBJ1-5; 8 bases fit TRBD1. This CDR3 has 16 residues. CDR1 is MNHEY and CDR2 is SVGEGT in the germline V gene. The V gene end was trimmed by 4 bases and the J gene end by 7 bases; junction bases not matched to a gene: 12. This chain's CDR3 is CASSSQHRQGIQPQHF. CDR3 nucleotide sequence: TGTGCCAGCAGTTCGCAACACCGACAGGGGATCCAGCCCCAGCATTTT.

There are a few counts of this clone. The genes are TRBV3-1 (or the pseudogene TRBV3-2) and TRBJ1-2, with a possible D match to TRBD1 (5 bases). Trimming stripped 5 bases from V and 6 bases from J, with 16 bases between. This CDR3 has 14 amino acids. Germline CDR1 is LGHDT and CDR2 is YNNKEL (reference sequence). CDR3: CASSYTQGSDGYTF. The CDR3 region has the DNA TGTGCCAGCAGCTATACTCAGGGAAGCGATGGCTACACCTTC.